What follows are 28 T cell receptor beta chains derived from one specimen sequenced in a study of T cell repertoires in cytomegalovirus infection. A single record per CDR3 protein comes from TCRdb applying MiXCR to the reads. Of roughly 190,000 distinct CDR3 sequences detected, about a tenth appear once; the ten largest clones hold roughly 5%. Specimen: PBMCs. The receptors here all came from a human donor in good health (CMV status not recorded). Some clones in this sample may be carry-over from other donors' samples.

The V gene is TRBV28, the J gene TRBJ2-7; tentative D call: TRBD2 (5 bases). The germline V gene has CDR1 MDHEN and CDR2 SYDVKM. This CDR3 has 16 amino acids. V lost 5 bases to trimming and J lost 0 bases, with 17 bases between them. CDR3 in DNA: TGTGCCAGCAGTGCCCCGAGGAGCGGTAGCTCCTACGAGCAGTACTTC. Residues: CASSAPRSGSSYEQYF.

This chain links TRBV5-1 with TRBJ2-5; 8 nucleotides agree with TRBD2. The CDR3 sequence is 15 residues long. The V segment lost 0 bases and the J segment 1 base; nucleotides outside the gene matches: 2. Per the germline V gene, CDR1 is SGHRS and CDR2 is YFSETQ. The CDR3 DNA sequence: TGCGCCAGCAGCTTGGACGGACTAGCCCAAGAGACCCAGTACTTC. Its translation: CASSLDGLAQETQYF.

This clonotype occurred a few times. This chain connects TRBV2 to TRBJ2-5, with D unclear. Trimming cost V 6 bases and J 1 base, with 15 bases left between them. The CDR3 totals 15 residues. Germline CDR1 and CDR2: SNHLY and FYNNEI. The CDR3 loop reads CASRILMAAQETQYF. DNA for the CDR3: TGTGCCAGCAGGATACTAATGGCGGCCCAAGAGACCCAGTACTTC.

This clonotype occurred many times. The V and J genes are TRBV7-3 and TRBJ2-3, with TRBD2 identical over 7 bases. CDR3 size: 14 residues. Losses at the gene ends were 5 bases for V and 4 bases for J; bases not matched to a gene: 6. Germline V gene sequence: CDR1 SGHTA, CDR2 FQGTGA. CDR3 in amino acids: CASSPTGGADTQYF. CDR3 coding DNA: TGTGCCAGCAGCCCAACGGGGGGTGCAGATACGCAGTATTTT.

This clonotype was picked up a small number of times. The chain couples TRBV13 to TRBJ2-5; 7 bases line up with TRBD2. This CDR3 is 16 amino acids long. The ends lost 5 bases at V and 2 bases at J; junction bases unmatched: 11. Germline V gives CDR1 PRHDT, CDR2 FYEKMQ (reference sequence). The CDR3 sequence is CASSPPELGGQETQYF. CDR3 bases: TGTGCCAGCAGCCCCCCCGAGTTGGGGGGGCAAGAGACCCAGTACTTC. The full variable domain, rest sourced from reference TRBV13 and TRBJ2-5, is AAGVIQSPRHLIKEKRETATLKCYPIPRHDTVYWYQQGPGQDPQFLISFYEKMQSDKGSIPDRFSAQQFSDYHSELNMSSLELGDSALYFCASSPPELGGQETQYFGPGTRLLVL.

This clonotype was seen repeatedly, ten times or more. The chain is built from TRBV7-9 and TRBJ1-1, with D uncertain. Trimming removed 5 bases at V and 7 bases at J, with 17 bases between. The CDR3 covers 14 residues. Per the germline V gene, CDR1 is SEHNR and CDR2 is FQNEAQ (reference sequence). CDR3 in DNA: TGTGCCAGCAGCCCCCTGGGGAGTGGTGATGAAGCTTTCTTT. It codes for CASSPLGSGDEAFF.

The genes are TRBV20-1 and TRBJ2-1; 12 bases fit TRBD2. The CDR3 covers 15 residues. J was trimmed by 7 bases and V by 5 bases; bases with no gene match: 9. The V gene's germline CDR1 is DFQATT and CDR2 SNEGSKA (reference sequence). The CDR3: CSAARLAGDVNEQFF. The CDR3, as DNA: TGCAGTGCTGCCAGACTAGCGGGAGATGTAAATGAGCAGTTCTTC.

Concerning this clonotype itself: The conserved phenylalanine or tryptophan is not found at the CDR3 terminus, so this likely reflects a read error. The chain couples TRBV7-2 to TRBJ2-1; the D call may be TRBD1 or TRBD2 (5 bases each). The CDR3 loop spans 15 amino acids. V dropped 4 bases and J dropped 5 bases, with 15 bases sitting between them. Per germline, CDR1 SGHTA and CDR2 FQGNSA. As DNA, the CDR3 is TGTGCCAGCAGCTCTAGCCAGGACACACACAATGAGCAGTTCGTC. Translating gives CASSSSQDTHNEQFV.

The CDR3 nucleotides are TGTGCCAGCAGTTTTCATCGGGACATCCAAGAGACCCAGTACTTC. Encoded protein: CASSFHRDIQETQYF. The chain couples TRBV12-3 or TRBV12-4 to TRBJ2-5; D perhaps matches TRBD1 (6 bases). The CDR3 has 15 residues. The V end was cut by 3 bases, the J end by 1 base, with 12 bases between.

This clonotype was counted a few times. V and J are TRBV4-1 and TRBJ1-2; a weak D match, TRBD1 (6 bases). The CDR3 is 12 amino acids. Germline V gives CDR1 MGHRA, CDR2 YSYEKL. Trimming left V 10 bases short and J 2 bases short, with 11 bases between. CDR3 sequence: CATSTGNYGYTF. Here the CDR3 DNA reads TGCGCCACTTCGACAGGAAACTATGGCTACACCTTC.

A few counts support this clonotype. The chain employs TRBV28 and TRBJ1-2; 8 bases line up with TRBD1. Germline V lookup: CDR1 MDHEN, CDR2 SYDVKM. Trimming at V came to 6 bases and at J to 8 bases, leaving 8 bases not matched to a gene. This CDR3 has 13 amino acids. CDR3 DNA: TGTGCCAGCAGCACGGACAGGGAAGGGGGCTACACCTTC. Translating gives CASSTDREGGYTF.

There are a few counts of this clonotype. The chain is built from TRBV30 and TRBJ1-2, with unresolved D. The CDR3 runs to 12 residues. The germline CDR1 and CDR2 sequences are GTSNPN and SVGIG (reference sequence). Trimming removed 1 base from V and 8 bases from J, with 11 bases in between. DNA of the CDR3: TGTGCCTGGAGTGGGCAAAGGGTCGGCTACACCTTC. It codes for CAWSGQRVGYTF.

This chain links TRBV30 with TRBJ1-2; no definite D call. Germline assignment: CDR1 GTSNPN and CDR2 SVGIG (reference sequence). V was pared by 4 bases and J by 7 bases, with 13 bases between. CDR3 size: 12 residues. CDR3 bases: TGTGCCTGGACTCCTGAAAGCCTTGGCTACACCTTC. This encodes CAWTPESLGYTF. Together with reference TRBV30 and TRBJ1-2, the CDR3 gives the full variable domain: SQTIHQWPATLVQPVGSPLSLECTVEGTSNPNLYWYRQAAGRGLQLLFYSVGIGQISSEVPQNLSASRPQDRQFILSSKKLLLSDSGFYLCAWTPESLGYTFGSGTRLTVV.

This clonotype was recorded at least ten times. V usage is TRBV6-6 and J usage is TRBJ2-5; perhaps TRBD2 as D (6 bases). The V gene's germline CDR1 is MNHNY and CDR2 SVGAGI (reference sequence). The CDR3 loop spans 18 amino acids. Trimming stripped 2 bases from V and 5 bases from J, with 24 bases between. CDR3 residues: CASSYPGDSLKGGETQYF. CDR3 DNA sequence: TGTGCCAGCAGTTACCCCGGGGACTCCTTAAAAGGAGGGGAGACCCAGTACTTC.

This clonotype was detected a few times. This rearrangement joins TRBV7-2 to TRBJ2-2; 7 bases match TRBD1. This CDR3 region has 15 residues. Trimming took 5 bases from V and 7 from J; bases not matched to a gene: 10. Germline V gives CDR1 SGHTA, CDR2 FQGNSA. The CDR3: CASSGRQGGGGELFF. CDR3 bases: TGTGCCAGCAGCGGTCGACAGGGTGGTGGCGGGGAGCTGTTTTTT. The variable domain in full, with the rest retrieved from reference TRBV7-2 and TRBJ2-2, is GAGVSQSPSNKVTEKGKDVELRCDPISGHTALYWYRQSLGQGLEFLIYFQGNSAPDKSGLPSDRFSAERTGGSVSTLTIQRTQQEDSAVYLCASSGRQGGGGELFFGEGSRLTVL.

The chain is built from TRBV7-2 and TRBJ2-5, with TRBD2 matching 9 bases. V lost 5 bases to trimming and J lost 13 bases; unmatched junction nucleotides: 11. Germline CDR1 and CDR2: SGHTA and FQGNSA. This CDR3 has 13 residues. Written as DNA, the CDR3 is TGTGCCAGCAGCCCGACTAGCGGAGCTGATGGGTACTTC. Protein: CASSPTSGADGYF. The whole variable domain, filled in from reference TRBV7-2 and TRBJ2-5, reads GAGVSQSPSNKVTEKGKDVELRCDPISGHTALYWYRQSLGQGLEFLIYFQGNSAPDKSGLPSDRFSAERTGGSVSTLTIQRTQQEDSAVYLCASSPTSGADGYFGPGTRLLVL.

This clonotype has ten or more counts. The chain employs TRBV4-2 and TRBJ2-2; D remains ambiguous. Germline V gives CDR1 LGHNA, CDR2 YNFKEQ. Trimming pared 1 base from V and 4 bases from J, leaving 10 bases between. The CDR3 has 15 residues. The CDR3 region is CASSQGERSTGELFF. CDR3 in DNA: TGTGCCAGCAGCCAAGGAGAGCGTAGCACCGGGGAGCTGTTTTTT.

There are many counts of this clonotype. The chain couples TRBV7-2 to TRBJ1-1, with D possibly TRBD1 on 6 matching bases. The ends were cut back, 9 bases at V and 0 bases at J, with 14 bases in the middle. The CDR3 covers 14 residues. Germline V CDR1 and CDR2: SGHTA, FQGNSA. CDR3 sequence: CARQAGGMNTEAFF. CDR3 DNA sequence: TGTGCCAGGCAAGCCGGGGGCATGAACACTGAAGCTTTCTTT.

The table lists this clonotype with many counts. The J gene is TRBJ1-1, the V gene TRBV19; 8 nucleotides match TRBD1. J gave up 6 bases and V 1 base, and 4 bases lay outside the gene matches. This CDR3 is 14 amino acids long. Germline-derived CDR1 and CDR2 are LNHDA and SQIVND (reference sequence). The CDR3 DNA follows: TGTGCCAGTAGTATAGGACGGACAGGGTCTGAAGCTTTCTTT. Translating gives CASSIGRTGSEAFF.

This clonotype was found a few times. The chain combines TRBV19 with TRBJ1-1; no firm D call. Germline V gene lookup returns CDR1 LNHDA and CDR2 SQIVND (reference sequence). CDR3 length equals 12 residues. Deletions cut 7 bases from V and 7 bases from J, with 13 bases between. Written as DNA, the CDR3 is TGTGCCAGTACCCCAGGCAGGAATGAAGCTTTCTTT. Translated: CASTPGRNEAFF. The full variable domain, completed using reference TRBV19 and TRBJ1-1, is DGGITQSPKYLFRKEGQNVTLSCEQNLNHDAMYWYRQDPGQGLRLIYYSQIVNDFQKGDIAEGYSVSREKKESFPLTVTSAQKNPTAFYLCASTPGRNEAFFGQGTRLTVV.

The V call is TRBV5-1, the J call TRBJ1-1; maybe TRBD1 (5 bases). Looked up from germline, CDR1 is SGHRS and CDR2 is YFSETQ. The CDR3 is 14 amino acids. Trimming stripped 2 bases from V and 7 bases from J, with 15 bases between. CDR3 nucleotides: TGCGCCAGCAGCTTTTTCGGAGGGACTATTGAAGCTTTCTTT. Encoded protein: CASSFFGGTIEAFF. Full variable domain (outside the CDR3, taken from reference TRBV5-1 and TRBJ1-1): KAGVTQTPRYLIKTRGQQVTLSCSPISGHRSVSWYQQTPGQGLQFLFEYFSETQRNKGNFPGRFSGRQFSNSRSEMNVSTLELGDSALYLCASSFFGGTIEAFFGQGTRLTVV.

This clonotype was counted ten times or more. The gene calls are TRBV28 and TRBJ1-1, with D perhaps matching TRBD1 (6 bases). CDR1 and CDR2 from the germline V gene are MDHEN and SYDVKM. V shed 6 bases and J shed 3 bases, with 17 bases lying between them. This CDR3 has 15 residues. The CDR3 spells CASRVTGKAHTEAFF. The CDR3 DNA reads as TGTGCCAGCAGAGTAACAGGGAAGGCTCACACTGAAGCTTTCTTT.

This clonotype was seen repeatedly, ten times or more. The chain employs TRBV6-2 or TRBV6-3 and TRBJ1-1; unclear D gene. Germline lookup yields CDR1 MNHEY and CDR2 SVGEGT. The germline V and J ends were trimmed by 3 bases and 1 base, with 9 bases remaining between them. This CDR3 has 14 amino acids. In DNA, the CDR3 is TGTGCCAGCAGTTATAGGGTGGAGAACACTGAAGCTTTCTTT. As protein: CASSYRVENTEAFF.

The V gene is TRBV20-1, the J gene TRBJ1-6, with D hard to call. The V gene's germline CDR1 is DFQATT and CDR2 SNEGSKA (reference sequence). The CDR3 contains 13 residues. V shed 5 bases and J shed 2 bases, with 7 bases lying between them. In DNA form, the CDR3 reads TGCAGTGCTCGCGGTGCCTATAATTCACCCCTCCACTTT. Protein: CSARGAYNSPLHF.

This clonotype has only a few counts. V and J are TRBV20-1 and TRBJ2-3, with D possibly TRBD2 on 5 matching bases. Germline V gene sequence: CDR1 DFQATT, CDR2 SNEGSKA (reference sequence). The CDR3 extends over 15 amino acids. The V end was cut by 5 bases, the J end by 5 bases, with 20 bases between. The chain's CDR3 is CSAFDSSTGKDTQYF. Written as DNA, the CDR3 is TGCAGTGCTTTTGACTCCTCGACGGGAAAAGATACGCAGTATTTT.

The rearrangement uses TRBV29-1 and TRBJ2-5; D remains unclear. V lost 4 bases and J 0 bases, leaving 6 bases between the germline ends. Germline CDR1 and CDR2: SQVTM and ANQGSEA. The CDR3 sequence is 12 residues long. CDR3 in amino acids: CSVATHQETQYF. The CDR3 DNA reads TGCAGCGTTGCTACGCACCAAGAGACCCAGTACTTC.

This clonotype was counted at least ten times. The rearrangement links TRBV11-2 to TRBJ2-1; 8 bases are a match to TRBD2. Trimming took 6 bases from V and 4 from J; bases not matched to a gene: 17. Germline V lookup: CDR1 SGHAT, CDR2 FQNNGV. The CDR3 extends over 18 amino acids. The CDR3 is CASSSDIGSSGGYNEQFF. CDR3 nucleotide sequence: TGTGCCAGCAGTTCGGACATAGGGTCCAGCGGGGGATACAATGAGCAGTTCTTC.

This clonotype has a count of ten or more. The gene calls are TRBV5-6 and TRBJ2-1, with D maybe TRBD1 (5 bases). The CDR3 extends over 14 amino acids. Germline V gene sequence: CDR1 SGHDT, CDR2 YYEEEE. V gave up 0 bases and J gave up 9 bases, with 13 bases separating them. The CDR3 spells CASSLGAGWGEQFF. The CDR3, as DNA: TGTGCCAGCAGCTTGGGCGCAGGGTGGGGTGAGCAGTTCTTC.